A selection of T cell receptor beta chains follows, all from one sample in a study of OX40 agonist ivuxolimab in advanced cancers. The method was immunoSEQ multiplex PCR; TCRdb's version includes in-frame clones alone and lacks a portion of them. The sample yields 95,000 to 150,000 clones, roughly 95% seen once. The material sequenced was CD4+ or CD8+ T cells sorted from blood, taken in a trial of the OX40 agonist ivuxolimab. Source of these receptors: an adult with an advanced solid tumor such as melanoma, head and neck, liver or kidney cancer. Both conserved end residues are part of each CDR3. The D gene is left open where the match is weak. Clone sizes are given selectively: once, few, many, or a class where the clone is expanded.

j_call	d_call	clone_size	v_call	cdr3_aa	cdr3_nt
TRBJ2-7	.	few	TRBV9	CASSSRGAGSEQYF	TGTGCCAGCAGCTCCCGAGGGGCGGGAAGCGAGCAGTACTTC
TRBJ2-1	TRBD1	.	TRBV6-1	CASREQGERGQFF	TGTGCCAGCAGGGAACAGGGGGAGAGAGGGCAGTTCTTC
TRBJ2-7	.	.	TRBV10-3	CAISEKGHYEQYF	TGTGCCATCAGTGAGAAGGGGCACTACGAGCAGTACTTC
TRBJ1-5	.	.	TRBV7-9	CASSNQEGPQHF	TGTGCCAGCAGCAACCAAGAGGGGCCCCAGCATTTT
TRBJ1-2	.	.	TRBV28	CASSFLAGNYGYTF	TGTGCCAGCAGTTTTTTAGCGGGTAACTATGGCTACACCTTC
TRBJ1-6	TRBD1	.	TRBV4-1	CASSLRTGDYNSPLHF	TGCGCCAGCAGCCTTCGGACAGGGGACTATAATTCACCCCTCCACTTT
TRBJ2-1	.	.	TRBV19	CASTSDRAPYNEQFF	.
TRBJ1-4	TRBD1	.	TRBV11-2	CASSLSGGSEKLFF	TGTGCCAGCAGCTTATCAGGGGGCAGTGAAAAACTGTTTTTT
TRBJ2-1	TRBD1	.	TRBV20-1	CSGTGGYEQFF	TGCAGTGGTACAGGGGGCTATGAGCAGTTCTTC
TRBJ2-1	.	.	TRBV6-5	CASSYSGGLGQFF	TGTGCCAGCAGTTACTCAGGGGGTTTAGGGCAGTTCTTC
TRBJ1-2	.	.	TRBV19	CASRSLWEDGYTF	TGTGCCAGTAGGAGTTTATGGGAGGATGGCTACACCTTC
TRBJ1-2	.	.	TRBV28	CASSPPLRGGYGYTF	TGTGCCAGCAGTCCCCCCCTGAGGGGGGGCTATGGCTACACCTTC
TRBJ1-4	TRBD1	.	TRBV28	CASSAGQGAGKLFF	TGTGCCAGCAGTGCGGGACAGGGGGCCGGAAAACTGTTTTTT
TRBJ2-5	TRBD2	.	TRBV25-1	CASSGVHGGRETQYF	TGTGCCAGCAGTGGGGTTCATGGCGGGAGAGAGACCCAGTACTTC
TRBJ2-5	.	.	TRBV28	CASSWAGRETQYF	TGTGCCAGCAGTTGGGCGGGGAGGGAGACCCAGTACTTC
TRBJ1-1	.	.	TRBV7-2	CASSLVVRMNTEAFF	TGTGCCAGCAGCTTAGTAGTACGGATGAACACTGAAGCTTTCTTT
TRBJ1-1	TRBD1	.	TRBV4-2	CASSHGQGAYSSNTEAFF	TGTGCCAGCAGCCACGGACAGGGGGCATATAGTTCGAACACTGAAGCTTTCTTT
TRBJ1-1	.	.	TRBV18	CASSPTRMNTEAFF	TGTGCCAGCTCACCAACCAGGATGAACACTGAAGCTTTCTTT
TRBJ1-5	.	.	TRBV4-1	CASSRGITGGSKDQPQHF	TGCGCCAGCAGCCGAGGAATAACCGGGGGGAGCAAGGATCAGCCCCAGCATTTT
TRBJ2-7	TRBD1	once	TRBV19	CASSPGTGFEYEQYF	TGTGCCAGTAGTCCCGGGACAGGGTTCGAGTACGAGCAGTACTTC
TRBJ2-1	.	.	TRBV4-2	CASSPAEGYSNNEQFF	TGTGCCAGCAGCCCGGCCGAGGGTTATTCTAACAATGAGCAGTTCTTC
TRBJ2-3	TRBD2	.	TRBV30	CAWSILGLAGNLRGTDTQYF	TGTGCCTGGAGTATCCTGGGACTAGCGGGTAATTTACGGGGCACAGATACGCAGTATTTT
TRBJ2-3	TRBD2	once	TRBV5-1	CASSPSLAGSTDTQYF	TGCGCCAGCAGCCCTTCCCTAGCGGGAAGCACAGATACGCAGTATTTT
TRBJ2-3	.	.	TRBV19	CASRGFSSPDTQYF	TGTGCGTCACGGGGGTTTTCATCCCCAGATACGCAGTATTTT
TRBJ2-7	.	once	TRBV19	CASSMGGTGVGEQYF	TGTGCCAGTAGTATGGGGGGGACAGGAGTAGGCGAGCAGTACTTC
TRBJ2-7	.	few	TRBV7-2	CASSARWGDNEQYF	TGTGCCAGCAGCGCCCGGTGGGGGGATAACGAGCAGTACTTC
TRBJ1-2	TRBD1	.	TRBV6-4	CASSHTGDREYGYTF	TGTGCCAGCAGTCATACGGGAGACAGGGAATATGGCTACACCTTC
TRBJ1-3	.	.	TRBV28	CASSFRYSGNTIYF	TGTGCCAGCAGTTTTAGGTACTCTGGAAACACCATATATTTT
TRBJ2-5	.	.	TRBV7-8	CASSPGPGETQYF	TGTGCCAGCAGCCCAGGGCCCGGGGAGACCCAGTACTTC
TRBJ1-5	.	.	TRBV28	CASSLLRQPQHF	TGTGCCAGCAGTTTACTGAGGCAGCCCCAGCATTTT
TRBJ1-1	.	.	TRBV5-4	CASSLGQMLYTEAFF	TGTGCCAGCAGCTTGGGGCAGATGCTATACACTGAAGCTTTCTTT
TRBJ2-1	.	.	TRBV15	CATSKAGANEQFF	TGTGCCACCAGCAAGGCGGGCGCCAATGAGCAGTTCTTC
TRBJ2-5	.	once	TRBV14	CASSQGLQETQYF	TGTGCCAGCAGCCAAGGCCTCCAAGAGACCCAGTACTTC
TRBJ2-1	TRBD2	.	TRBV7-2	CASSSPGLAGASFRDEQFF	TGTGCCAGCAGCTCCCCGGGACTAGCGGGAGCATCTTTTAGGGATGAGCAGTTCTTC
TRBJ2-7	.	.	TRBV28	CASRIGGRSFPEQYF	TGTGCCAGCAGGATTGGGGGCAGATCCTTTCCCGAGCAGTACTTC
TRBJ1-4	TRBD1	.	TRBV2	CASSEIGRGSRNEKLFF	TGTGCCAGCAGTGAAATCGGCAGGGGGTCCCGTAATGAAAAACTGTTTTTT
TRBJ2-4	.	.	TRBV28	CASSFGLGVRAKNIQYF	TGTGCCAGCAGTTTTGGGTTGGGGGTGAGGGCCAAAAACATTCAGTACTTC
TRBJ1-1	.	.	TRBV5-1	CASSLAEPDTTEAFF	TGCGCCAGCAGCTTGGCTGAGCCGGACACCACTGAAGCTTTCTTT
TRBJ2-7	.	.	TRBV20-1	CSANRFYEQYF	TGCAGTGCGAACAGGTTCTACGAGCAGTACTTC
TRBJ2-5	.	few	TRBV28	CASTLGGGQETQYF	TGTGCCAGCACCCTGGGGGGAGGACAAGAGACCCAGTACTTC
TRBJ2-1	TRBD1	.	TRBV19	CASSADRDSYNEQFF	TGTGCCAGTAGTGCCGACAGGGACTCCTACAATGAGCAGTTCTTC
TRBJ2-2	.	.	TRBV7-9	CASSRIAGELFF	TGTGCCAGCAGCCGTATCGCCGGGGAGCTGTTTTTT
TRBJ1-5	.	.	TRBV5-6	CASSLKGLTRINQPQHF	TGTGCCAGCAGCTTGAAGGGGCTGACCAGGATCAATCAGCCCCAGCATTTT